One and the same sample provided the 27 T cell receptor beta chains below, sequenced in a study of blood T cells in healthy people across ages. Alongside a J-beta primer mix, a sample-barcoded 5' primer served in a second PCR lasting about 7 to 11 cycles. TCRdb reprocessed the 5' RACE reads via MiXCR and lists one record per CDR3 protein. Of nearly 800,000 distinct CDR3 sequences in the sample, 20% to 25% were seen once. The same sample was also studied in work on T cells of mothers and their children.

Sequenced material: blood. All receptors come from a boy aged 5-17 years in good health.

For this clonotype: A junction boundary mismatches the germline segment, possibly from a read error. The V gene is TRBV4-1, the J gene TRBJ1-2, with D unresolved. The CDR3 has 13 residues. Germline V CDR1 and CDR2: MGHRA, YSYEKL. The CDR3: CASSQVGLSGCTF. DNA for the CDR3: TGCGCCAGCAGCCAAGTAGGGTTGAGTGGCTGCACCTTC.

As for this clonotype: Here the CDR3 omits its conserved ending phenylalanine or tryptophan, so a read error is the likely source. This sequence joins TRBV12-3 or TRBV12-4 and TRBJ2-3; D is uncertain. V was trimmed by 0 bases and J by 0 bases, leaving 4 bases between them. The CDR3 covers 14 residues. CDR3 sequence: CASSLAGSTDTQYS. CDR3 sequence (DNA): TGTGCCAGCAGTTTAGCGGGGAGCACAGATACGCAGTATTCT.

This clonotype was counted only a few times. V usage is TRBV28 and J usage is TRBJ2-7, with 11 bases lining up with TRBD1. The CDR3 runs to 16 residues. The junction had 5 bases not matched to a gene; V was cut back by 4 bases and J by 0 bases. The germline V gene has CDR1 MDHEN and CDR2 SYDVKM. Written as DNA, the CDR3 is TGTGCCAGCAGTTCGCCCGGGACAGGGGGCTCCTACGAGCAGTACTTC. Translation: CASSSPGTGGSYEQYF. Variable domain in full (rest from reference TRBV28 and TRBJ2-7): DVKVTQSSRYLVKRTGEKVFLECVQDMDHENMFWYRQDPGLGLRLIYFSYDVKMKEKGDIPEGYSVSREKKERFSLILESASTNQTSMYLCASSSPGTGGSYEQYFGPGTRLTVT.

V gene TRBV3-1 combines with J gene TRBJ2-5, with 9 bases that match TRBD1. The DNA end lines up better with TRBJ2-7; the J call may be wrong. Per the germline V gene, CDR1 is LGHDT and CDR2 is YNNKEL (reference sequence). CDR3 length: 14 residues. CDR3 sequence (DNA): TGTGCCAGCAGCCAAGCGGGACAGGGTTACGAGCAGTACTTC. Its translation: CASSQAGQGYEQYF.

The chain recombines TRBV9 with TRBJ1-1, with D possibly TRBD1 on 5 matching bases. CDR3 length: 15 amino acids. Germline V gives CDR1 SGDLS, CDR2 YYNGEE. Trimming shortened V by 3 bases and J by 2 bases, and 14 bases separated the two germline ends. The CDR3 region is CASSDGSRGNTEAFF. The CDR3 coding sequence is TGTGCCAGCAGCGATGGAAGTAGGGGAAACACTGAAGCTTTCTTT.

The chain carries TRBV30 and TRBJ2-1; TRBD2 might be the D (7 bases). Germline-derived CDR1 and CDR2 are GTSNPN and SVGIG (reference sequence). This CDR3 contains 14 residues. The ends were cut back, 2 bases at V and 7 bases at J, with 15 bases in the middle. Written as DNA, the CDR3 is TGTGCCTGGAGTTTGGGGGGGCCTAATAATGAGCAGTTCTTC. Encoded protein: CAWSLGGPNNEQFF.

The J gene is TRBJ2-2, the V gene TRBV12-3 or TRBV12-4; TRBD1 is a possible D gene (6 bases). The V end was cut by 6 bases, the J end by 3 bases, with 14 bases between. The CDR3 covers 15 residues. The chain's CDR3 is CASRQQTGDTGELFF. In DNA form, the CDR3 reads TGTGCCAGCAGACAACAGACAGGAGACACCGGGGAGCTGTTTTTT.

V gene TRBV12-3 or TRBV12-4 combines with J gene TRBJ2-7, with D possibly matching TRBD2 (6 bases). Trimming shortened V by 4 bases and J by 0 bases, and 10 bases separated the two germline ends. The CDR3 is 14 amino acids. The CDR3 bases are TGTGCCAGCAGTTGGGAGGAAAGCTCCTACGAGCAGTACTTC. It encodes CASSWEESSYEQYF.

CDR3 region: CASSEIASQGHEQYF. In DNA, the CDR3 is TGTGCCAGCAGTGAAATCGCGTCACAGGGCCACGAGCAGTACTTC. The rearrangement links TRBV6-1 to TRBJ2-7; D may be TRBD1 (6 bases). Germline V gene data show CDR1 as MNHNS and CDR2 as SASEGT. Deletions cut 2 bases from V and 5 bases from J, with 16 bases between. This CDR3 is 15 amino acids long.

The rearrangement uses TRBV5-1 and TRBJ2-6; the D gene is possibly TRBD2 (6 bases). The germline V and J ends were trimmed by 0 bases and 4 bases, with 11 bases remaining between them. The CDR3 totals 16 residues. Germline assignment: CDR1 SGHRS and CDR2 YFSETQ. The CDR3 reads CASSLVEGAGANVLTF. The CDR3 DNA reads as TGCGCCAGCAGCTTGGTGGAGGGTGCAGGGGCCAACGTCCTGACTTTC.

The genes are TRBV15 and TRBJ2-1; D ambiguous. Per germline, CDR1 LNHNV and CDR2 YYDKDF (reference sequence). CDR3 length: 17 amino acids. V gave up 0 bases and J gave up 4 bases, with 16 bases separating them. The CDR3 spells CATSREVRPTRYNEQFF. The CDR3 nucleotides read TGTGCCACCAGCAGAGAAGTCAGGCCAACGCGGTACAATGAGCAGTTCTTC.

The V call is TRBV20-1, the J call TRBJ2-3; weak D call: TRBD2 (6 bases). The V end lost 6 bases, the J end lost 2 bases, and 18 bases lay between the germline ends. The CDR3 extends over 15 amino acids. Per germline, CDR1 DFQATT and CDR2 SNEGSKA (reference sequence). For the CDR3, the DNA is TGCAGTGCCGAGGACCCGAGCGGGTCCACAGATACGCAGTATTTT. This translates into CSAEDPSGSTDTQYF.

V gene TRBV25-1 combines with J gene TRBJ1-6; 10 bases are shared with TRBD1. The CDR3 is made up of 15 amino acids. Germline CDR1 and CDR2: MGHDK and SYGVNS. Trimming cost V 4 bases and J 8 bases; bases outside gene matches: 5. CDR3 in amino acids: CASSVSGTGDSPLHF. In nucleotides, the CDR3 is TGTGCCAGCAGTGTATCCGGGACAGGGGATTCACCCCTCCACTTT.

The V and J genes are TRBV28 and TRBJ1-3; D might be TRBD1 (5 bases). The CDR3 totals 17 residues. Germline CDR1 reads MDHEN; CDR2 reads SYDVKM. Trimming took 2 bases from V and 0 from J, leaving 14 bases between them. CDR3: CASSLPHGASSGNTIYF. The CDR3 coding sequence is TGTGCCAGCAGTTTACCCCACGGGGCCTCCTCTGGAAACACCATATATTTT. Full variable domain (missing parts from reference TRBV28 and TRBJ1-3): DVKVTQSSRYLVKRTGEKVFLECVQDMDHENMFWYRQDPGLGLRLIYFSYDVKMKEKGDIPEGYSVSREKKERFSLILESASTNQTSMYLCASSLPHGASSGNTIYFGEGSWLTVV.

The chain joins TRBV7-2 to TRBJ1-3; 8 bases align to TRBD1. The CDR3 contains 15 residues. Per the germline V gene, CDR1 is SGHTA and CDR2 is FQGNSA. After removal of 5 bases from V and 5 bases from J, the junction contained 8 bases not matched to a gene. The CDR3 region has the DNA TGTGCCAGCAGCCTAGATGACAGGGGCAGAAACACCATATATTTT. This encodes CASSLDDRGRNTIYF.

This clonotype was seen at least ten times. V is TRBV6-6 and J is TRBJ2-5; D is uncertain. Trimming removed 6 bases from V and 1 base from J, with 9 bases in between. This CDR3 has 13 amino acids. The germline V gene has CDR1 MNHNY and CDR2 SVGAGI (reference sequence). The DNA of the CDR3 is TGTGCCAGCAGCCGTGACACCCAAGAGACCCAGTACTTC. Its translation is CASSRDTQETQYF.

This clonotype has only a few counts. This sequence joins TRBV6-6 and TRBJ2-5, with TRBD1 matching over 7 bases. V shed 2 bases, J shed 4 bases, and the junction held 4 bases outside the gene matches. CDR3 size: 14 residues. CDR1 is MNHNY, CDR2 SVGAGI, per germline (reference sequence). CDR3 DNA sequence: TGTGCCAGCAGTTACACAGGGGACCGAGAGACCCAGTACTTC. Translated, it gives CASSYTGDRETQYF.

This clonotype has only a few counts. This chain connects TRBV9 to TRBJ1-4; possible D gene TRBD1, 6 bases. V dropped 4 bases and J dropped 1 base, with 14 bases sitting between them. Germline-derived CDR1 and CDR2 are SGDLS and YYNGEE. The CDR3 spans 16 residues. The CDR3: CASSLGDTRTNEKLFF. DNA of the CDR3: TGTGCCAGCAGCCTGGGGGACACCAGAACTAATGAAAAACTGTTTTTT. The full variable domain, its missing parts supplied by reference TRBV9 and TRBJ1-4, is DSGVTQTPKHLITATGQRVTLRCSPRSGDLSVYWYQQSLDQGLQFLIQYYNGEERAKGNILERFSAQQFPDLHSELNLSSLELGDSALYFCASSLGDTRTNEKLFFGSGTQLSVL.

The CDR3 DNA sequence: TGCAGCGTTGAAGATCGGGGGACAGGGAGGGGTGATACGCAGTATTTT. Amino acid sequence: CSVEDRGTGRGDTQYF. V and J are TRBV29-1 and TRBJ2-3, with 9 nucleotides matching TRBD1. CDR1 is SQVTM and CDR2 is ANQGSEA in the germline V gene. V shed 0 bases and J 6 bases; nucleotides not matched to a gene: 10. The CDR3 covers 16 residues.

The chain employs TRBV4-1 and TRBJ1-2; maybe TRBD1 (5 bases). Trimming left V 4 bases short and J 3 bases short, with 21 bases between. The CDR3 consists of 17 residues. The germline CDR1 and CDR2 sequences are MGHRA and YSYEKL. The CDR3 sequence is CASSRAPGTGRYYGYTF. CDR3 coding DNA: TGCGCCAGCAGCCGGGCTCCGGGGACGGGACGGTACTATGGCTACACCTTC.

This clonotype was counted between two and nine times. The chain recombines TRBV7-3 with TRBJ2-1; unclear D gene. V lost 5 bases to trimming and J lost 4 bases, with 9 bases between them. The CDR3 covers 13 residues. CDR1 is SGHTA and CDR2 is FQGTGA in the germline V gene. The CDR3 loop is CASSPNTYNEQFF. The CDR3 DNA follows: TGTGCCAGCAGCCCAAACACGTACAATGAGCAGTTCTTC.

For the CDR3, the DNA is TGTGCCAGCAGCCATTTGACAGATTTAAATGGCTACACCTTC. This gives the protein CASSHLTDLNGYTF. This rearrangement joins TRBV3-1 to TRBJ1-2, with D maybe TRBD1 (5 bases). V dropped 3 bases and J dropped 6 bases, with 14 bases sitting between them. This CDR3 comprises 14 residues. Germline lookup yields CDR1 LGHDT and CDR2 YNNKEL (reference sequence).

The rearrangement uses TRBV5-1 and TRBJ2-2, with 9 bases fitting TRBD2. Trimming cost V 4 bases and J 6 bases; bases outside gene matches: 13. Germline V gives CDR1 SGHRS, CDR2 YFSETQ. CDR3 length: 17 residues. CDR3 sequence (DNA): TGCGCCAGCAGCGCCGTAGCGGGAGAGGTAAACGCCGGGGAGCTGTTTTTT. Translation: CASSAVAGEVNAGELFF.

This clonotype was seen once. The rearrangement uses TRBV3-1 and TRBJ2-7, with 7 bases that match TRBD1. The CDR3 totals 14 residues. Germline V gene sequence: CDR1 LGHDT, CDR2 YNNKEL (reference sequence). The trim removed 4 bases at V and 1 base at J, leaving 4 bases unmatched. Here the CDR3 reads CASSRLTGSYEQYF. As DNA, the CDR3 is TGTGCCAGCAGCCGGCTGACAGGGTCCTACGAGCAGTACTTC.

This clonotype was picked up a small number of times. This chain uses TRBV29-1 with TRBJ2-2, with 11 bases matching TRBD2. Germline V lookup: CDR1 SQVTM, CDR2 ANQGSEA. Losses at the gene ends were 7 bases for V and 2 bases for J; bases not matched to a gene: 9. The CDR3 is 16 residues long. The CDR3 nucleotides read TGCAGCGCAGTCGAAGGGACTAGCGGAAACACCGGGGAGCTGTTTTTT. It yields the protein CSAVEGTSGNTGELFF.

Only one count was recorded for this clonotype. This sequence joins TRBV20-1 and TRBJ2-3; the D call may be TRBD1 or TRBD2 (5 bases each). V was shortened by 6 bases and J by 4 bases, with 20 bases between the two germline ends. This CDR3 is built from 15 residues. Germline values: CDR1 DFQATT, CDR2 SNEGSKA (reference sequence). CDR3 in amino acids: CSALKWDRGSDTQYF. DNA for the CDR3: TGCAGTGCCCTCAAATGGGACCGGGGCTCAGATACGCAGTATTTT.

The chain recombines TRBV5-1 with TRBJ2-7; tentative D call: TRBD1 (7 bases). This CDR3 comprises 15 residues. Germline-derived CDR1 and CDR2 are SGHRS and YFSETQ. Trimming took off 4 bases at V and 2 bases at J, with 16 bases between the two ends. Here the CDR3 DNA reads TGCGCCAGCAGCGGGGGGACAGTTGAAGCCTACGAGCAGTACTTC. The encoded protein is CASSGGTVEAYEQYF.